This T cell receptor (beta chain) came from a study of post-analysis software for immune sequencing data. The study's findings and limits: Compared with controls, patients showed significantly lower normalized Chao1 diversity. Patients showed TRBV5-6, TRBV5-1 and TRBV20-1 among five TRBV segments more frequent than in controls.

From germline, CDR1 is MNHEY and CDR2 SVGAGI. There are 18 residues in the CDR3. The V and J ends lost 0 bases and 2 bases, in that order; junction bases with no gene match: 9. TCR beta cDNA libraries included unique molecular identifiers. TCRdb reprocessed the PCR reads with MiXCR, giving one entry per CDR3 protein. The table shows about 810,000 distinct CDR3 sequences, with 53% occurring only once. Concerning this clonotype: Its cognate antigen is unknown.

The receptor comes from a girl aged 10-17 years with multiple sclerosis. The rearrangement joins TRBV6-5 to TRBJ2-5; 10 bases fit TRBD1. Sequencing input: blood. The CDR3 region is CASSYSRGQGMWQETQYF. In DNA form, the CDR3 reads TGTGCCAGCAGTTACTCGCGGGGACAGGGGATGTGGCAAGAGACCCAGTACTTC.